Sequencing of this TCR beta chain was carried out in a study of T cell responses to AZD1222 COVID-19 vaccine. Findings of the study overall: It was only a handful of AZD1222 recipients who were seropositive at baseline.

The study pooled second doses at about 4 or about 12 weeks. The repertoire was sequenced with immunoSEQ multiplex PCR; TCRdb's copy has only in-frame clones and lacks some. Of around 96,000 clones listed, under 95% are singletons. Germline CDR1 and CDR2: MNHEY and SVGAGI. The CDR3 consists of 13 residues. V was clipped by 8 bases and J by 4 bases; unmatched bases: 8. The table lists this clone with a count of one. Antigen: not known. This chain links TRBV6-5 with TRBJ2-7; 7 bases agree with TRBD1. This receptor was taken from an adult who received the AZD1222 COVID-19 vaccine. The sequencing used peripheral blood, collected 28 days after the second AZD1222 dose. CDR3 bases: TGTGCCAGCCCCCGGGACAGTGATTACGAGCAGTACTTC. Translated: CASPRDSDYEQYF.